The entry below gives a single T cell receptor beta chain sequence along with its context. Its antigen is undetermined. Produced via immunoSEQ multiplex PCR; TCRdb's table is partial and in-frame only. The data hold about 79,000 clones, with around 90% observed a single time. This sample was taken from a study of OX40 agonist ivuxolimab in advanced cancers. Study-wide points: The study found among the lowest clonal expansion in partial responders at 0.1-3.0 mg/kg. Nonresponders, in some cases, also had low normalized T-cell clonal expansion.

Germline lookup yields CDR1 LNHDA and CDR2 SQIVND (reference sequence). CDR3 length: 18 residues. V was shortened by 4 bases and J by 0 bases, with 20 bases between the two germline ends. The clonotype comes from an adult with an advanced solid tumor such as melanoma, head and neck, liver or kidney cancer. The chain employs TRBV19 and TRBJ2-3, with unresolved D. Sample: CD4+ or CD8+ T cells sorted from blood, taken in a trial of the OX40 agonist ivuxolimab. In DNA form, the CDR3 reads TGTGCCAGTAGTAACCCCGCCCTCACGACCTATAGCACAGATACGCAGTATTTT. Residues: CASSNPALTTYSTDTQYF.